Below, 30 T cell receptor beta chains from the same sample are listed, as sequenced in a study of blood T cell repertoires in COVID-19. Some clones are missing from TCRdb's copy, which holds only in-frame ones; the method was immunoSEQ multiplex PCR. This sample has some 170,000 clones; 70% to 80% occur once, and the top ten carry around 8.1%. Sequences were obtained from peripheral blood. Every receptor here comes from a woman aged 45 to 65 with active or convalescent COVID-19.

The V and J genes are TRBV10-1 and TRBJ1-2; TRBD1 matches 8 bases. V was clipped by 3 bases and J by 5 bases; unmatched bases: 5. CDR1 and CDR2 (germline): WNHNN, SYGVQD (reference sequence). The CDR3 loop spans 14 amino acids. The CDR3: CASSDRTGSYGYTF. For the CDR3, the DNA is TGCGCCAGCAGTGATAGGACAGGGAGTTATGGCTACACCTTC.

This clone came up once. The V and J genes are TRBV6-6 and TRBJ1-5; D is possibly TRBD1 (5 bases). V was pared by 0 bases and J by 4 bases, with 7 bases between. Germline CDR1 and CDR2: MNHNY and SVGAGI (reference sequence). The CDR3 runs to 14 residues. The CDR3 loop is CASSYSKGNQPQHF. DNA of the CDR3: TGTGCCAGCAGTTACTCGAAGGGGAATCAGCCCCAGCATTTT.

V usage is TRBV27 and J usage is TRBJ1-6; D is ambiguous. The CDR3 has 12 residues. V gave up 7 bases and J gave up 7 bases, with 8 bases separating them. In germline, CDR1 is MNHEY, CDR2 SMNVEV (reference sequence). The chain's CDR3 is CASKEANSPLHF. CDR3 sequence (DNA): TGTGCCAGCAAAGAGGCCAATTCACCCCTCCACTTT.

In regard to this clone: The sample contains more than one DNA sequence encoding this CDR3. This sequence joins TRBV20-1 and TRBJ1-2, with D tentatively TRBD1 (5 bases). CDR3 size: 11 residues. The germline V and J ends were trimmed by 4 bases and 4 bases, with 7 bases remaining between them. Germline CDR1 is DFQATT and CDR2 is SNEGSKA (reference sequence). CDR3 coding DNA: TGCAGTGCTACAGGGTCCTATGGCTACACCTTC. It specifies CSATGSYGYTF.

The rearrangement uses TRBV28 and TRBJ1-2, with D possibly matching TRBD1 (6 bases). Trimming stripped 6 bases from V and 0 bases from J, with 8 bases between. Germline CDR1 reads MDHEN; CDR2 reads SYDVKM. The CDR3 extends over 13 amino acids. CDR3 residues: CASSGTPNYGYTF. CDR3 nucleotide sequence: TGTGCCAGCAGCGGGACACCTAACTATGGCTACACCTTC.

The V gene is TRBV28, the J gene TRBJ2-5; 11 bases fit TRBD1. V dropped 7 bases and J dropped 3; count of bases not matched to a gene: 10. Germline V gene sequence: CDR1 MDHEN, CDR2 SYDVKM. CDR3 length equals 16 residues. For the CDR3, the DNA is TGTGCCAGCACCAGCGCCGGGACAGGGGGGGAAGAGACCCAGTACTTC. Residues: CASTSAGTGGEETQYF.

The chain links TRBV2 to TRBJ2-5, with TRBD2 matching over 10 bases. Germline lookup yields CDR1 SNHLY and CDR2 FYNNEI. V gave up 5 bases and J gave up 2 bases; unmatched junction bases: 2. This CDR3 comprises 14 residues. In DNA, the CDR3 is TGTGCCAGCAGTCCGGGACTAGCGCAAGAGACCCAGTACTTC. It translates to CASSPGLAQETQYF.

In its sample, this clone was seen a few times. CDR3 residues: CASTQRIYNEQFF. The CDR3 DNA follows: TGTGCCAGCACTCAGCGTATCTACAATGAGCAGTTCTTC. The gene calls are TRBV12-3 or TRBV12-4 and TRBJ2-1, with unresolved D. The CDR3 covers 13 residues. Deletions cut 7 bases from V and 3 bases from J, with 10 bases between.

The gene calls are TRBV7-3 and TRBJ2-6; 8 nucleotides match TRBD1. Germline loops: CDR1 SGHTA, CDR2 FQGTGA. V lost 2 bases and J lost 4; bases outside the gene matches: 4. The CDR3 runs 16 residues. CDR3 loop: CASSLQGARGANVLTF. Written as DNA, the CDR3 is TGTGCCAGCAGCTTACAGGGGGCGCGAGGGGCCAACGTCCTGACTTTC.

The J gene is TRBJ2-5, the V gene TRBV5-1; TRBD1 matches at 7 bases. The CDR3 runs 16 residues. Trimming cost V 0 bases and J 4 bases; bases outside gene matches: 9. Germline V gene lookup returns CDR1 SGHRS and CDR2 YFSETQ. The CDR3 sequence is CASSLGDRNAAETQYF. The CDR3 DNA is TGCGCCAGCAGCTTGGGGGACAGAAACGCGGCAGAGACCCAGTACTTC.

The count of this clone is one. The chain combines TRBV24-1 with TRBJ2-2; tentative D call: TRBD1 (7 bases). Germline V CDR1 and CDR2: KGHDR, SFDVKD. V was clipped by 5 bases and J by 1 base, with 22 bases between them. The CDR3 is made up of 19 amino acids. CDR3 nucleotide sequence: TGTGCCACCAGTGTGAAGAGACAGGGACCTAGCGTGAACACCGGGGAGCTGTTTTTT. Protein product: CATSVKRQGPSVNTGELFF.

This chain connects TRBV19 to TRBJ2-7; TRBD2 agrees at 14 bases. The V and J ends lost 4 bases and 0 bases, in that order; junction bases with no gene match: 8. Germline V gene data show CDR1 as LNHDA and CDR2 as SQIVND (reference sequence). The CDR3 contains 18 residues. DNA for the CDR3: TGTGCCAGTAGTACCCAAGGGGGACTAGCGGGGGACTCCTACGAGCAGTACTTC. As protein: CASSTQGGLAGDSYEQYF.

In the case of this clone: A read error may be the cause here, since a much bigger clone is one base away. Other DNA sequences in this specimen translate into the identical CDR3. The chain carries TRBV14 and TRBJ2-7; 9 bases are a match to TRBD1. This CDR3 is 13 amino acids long. The trim removed 4 bases at V and 2 bases at J, leaving 0 bases unmatched. Per germline, CDR1 SGHDN and CDR2 FVKESK. CDR3 loop: CASSRDRAYEQYF. CDR3 DNA: TGTGCCAGCAGCCGGGACAGGGCCTACGAGCAGTACTTC.

This chain links TRBV11-2 with TRBJ2-1; 9 positions agree with TRBD2. CDR1 and CDR2 (germline): SGHAT, FQNNGV. V shed 6 bases and J 14 bases; nucleotides not matched to a gene: 14. The CDR3 is 14 residues long. The CDR3, as DNA: TGTGCCAGCAGTTATGCTCGGCGGGGGGGTGGCGAGTTCTTC. Translated, it gives CASSYARRGGGEFF.

The rearrangement uses TRBV30 and TRBJ1-6; TRBD1 matches at 7 bases. V gave up 3 bases and J gave up 10 bases; unmatched junction bases: 9. CDR1 and CDR2 (germline): GTSNPN, SVGIG (reference sequence). The CDR3 contains 14 residues. CDR3 in amino acids: CAWSPGQLNSPLHF. The CDR3 DNA reads TGTGCCTGGAGCCCGGGACAGCTGAACTCACCCCTCCACTTT.

In this sample, this clone turned up once. As DNA, the CDR3 is TGTGCCAGCTCACCACCGGGACAGGGGACTAACACTGAAGCTTTCTTT. As protein: CASSPPGQGTNTEAFF. The rearrangement links TRBV18 to TRBJ1-1; TRBD1 agrees at 10 bases. Losses at the gene ends were 0 bases for V and 2 bases for J; bases not matched to a gene: 3. Germline V lookup: CDR1 KGHSH, CDR2 LQKENI. This CDR3 has 16 residues.

V usage is TRBV27 and J usage is TRBJ2-3, with a tentative D call TRBD2 (5 bases). The CDR3 consists of 14 residues. Per the germline V gene, CDR1 is MNHEY and CDR2 is SMNVEV (reference sequence). Trimming pared 3 bases from V and 3 bases from J, leaving 10 bases between. CDR3 in amino acids: CASSLRLSTDTQYF. The CDR3 coding sequence is TGTGCCAGCAGTTTGCGACTATCGACAGATACGCAGTATTTT.

This CDR3 is CASSVPHSGRAKRPYEQYF. The CDR3 DNA follows: TGTGCCAGCAGCGTACCTCATAGCGGGAGGGCGAAGAGACCTTACGAGCAGTACTTC. The chain links TRBV9 to TRBJ2-7; TRBD2 agrees at 11 bases. CDR3 size: 19 residues. Germline CDR1 is SGDLS and CDR2 is YYNGEE. With V trimmed by 1 base and J by 4 bases, 16 bases remained unmatched.

This clone showed up just a few times. The chain carries TRBV2 and TRBJ2-3; 7 bases agree with TRBD2. Trimming took 7 bases from V and 2 from J; bases not matched to a gene: 3. Germline V lookup: CDR1 SNHLY, CDR2 FYNNEI. The CDR3 runs to 13 residues. In nucleotides, the CDR3 is TGTGCCAGCACTAGCGGTTACACAGATACGCAGTATTTT. Protein: CASTSGYTDTQYF.

V is TRBV21-1 and J is TRBJ1-6; the table's D call TRBD1 went unverified against the DNA. TRBV21-1 is a pseudogene segment. CDR3 length: 16 residues. The CDR3 loop reads CASSKGGTGKISPLHF. The CDR3 bases are TGTGCCAGCAGCAAAGGAGGGACAGGGAAGATTTCACCCCTCCACTTT.

The V and J genes are TRBV12-3 or TRBV12-4 and TRBJ2-2; D call uncertain. The germline V and J ends were trimmed by 5 bases and 5 bases, with 6 bases remaining between them. The CDR3 runs to 12 residues. DNA for the CDR3: TGTGCCAGCAGTCCTCTTACCGGGGAGCTGTTTTTT. Protein product: CASSPLTGELFF.

V and J are TRBV19 and TRBJ1-2; a possible D gene is TRBD1 (5 bases). This CDR3 is built from 14 residues. Trimming pared 5 bases from V and 4 bases from J, leaving 14 bases between. Germline assignment: CDR1 LNHDA and CDR2 SQIVND (reference sequence). The CDR3, as DNA: TGTGCCAGTAGTGGGGCCGGGCAGGCCTATGGCTACACCTTC. It encodes CASSGAGQAYGYTF.

This clone was observed once. The chain links TRBV20-1 to TRBJ2-3; the D gene is possibly TRBD2 (6 bases). Deletions cut 3 bases from V and 0 bases from J, with 10 bases between. CDR3 length equals 14 residues. The germline V gene encodes CDR1 DFQATT and CDR2 SNEGSKA (reference sequence). The CDR3: CSASPGLSTDTQYF. The DNA of the CDR3 is TGCAGTGCTAGTCCGGGACTTAGCACAGATACGCAGTATTTT.

This chain links TRBV12-3 or TRBV12-4 with TRBJ1-2; no reliable D call. The ends were cut back, 3 bases at V and 7 bases at J, with 12 bases in the middle. The CDR3 totals 13 residues. CDR3 region: CASSFGRESGYTF. In DNA form, the CDR3 reads TGTGCCAGCAGTTTTGGAAGGGAGAGTGGCTACACCTTC.

The V gene is TRBV9, the J gene TRBJ1-2; 9 nucleotides agree with TRBD1. V shed 3 bases, J shed 4 bases, and the junction held 7 bases outside the gene matches. This CDR3 is 15 amino acids long. Germline loops: CDR1 SGDLS, CDR2 YYNGEE. This chain's CDR3 is CASSEGEGQGYGYTF. CDR3 bases: TGTGCCAGCAGCGAGGGGGAGGGACAGGGCTATGGCTACACCTTC.

The chain has TRBV11-2 and TRBJ2-2, with a possible D match to TRBD1 (6 bases). Germline V gives CDR1 SGHAT, CDR2 FQNNGV. Trimming stripped 4 bases from V and 5 bases from J, with 11 bases between. The CDR3 runs 14 residues. The CDR3 coding sequence is TGTGCCAGCAGCTCTCAACAGGGTACCGGGGAGCTGTTTTTT. This sequence encodes CASSSQQGTGELFF.

The rearrangement joins TRBV7-8 to TRBJ2-7, with 16 bases that match TRBD2. The CDR3 spans 18 residues. Germline V gene data show CDR1 as SGHVS and CDR2 as FQNEAQ. The V segment lost 0 bases and the J segment 0 bases; nucleotides outside the gene matches: 2. The CDR3 sequence: CASSLAGTSGGASYEQYF. The CDR3 DNA sequence: TGTGCCAGCAGCTTAGCCGGGACTAGCGGGGGGGCCTCCTACGAGCAGTACTTC.

V usage is TRBV12-5 and J usage is TRBJ2-1; TRBD2 matches 13 bases. Trimming at V came to 1 base and at J to 10 bases, leaving 10 bases not matched to a gene. Germline CDR1 is LGHNT and CDR2 is FRNRAP. The CDR3 runs to 17 residues. This CDR3 reads CASGLDPGLAGVGEQFF. In DNA form, the CDR3 reads TGTGCTAGTGGTTTGGACCCAGGACTAGCGGGAGTGGGGGAGCAGTTCTTC.

The chain carries TRBV7-9 and TRBJ1-4, with TRBD1 matching 10 bases. CDR3 length: 18 residues. V was clipped by 1 base and J by 1 base; unmatched bases: 6. Germline-derived CDR1 and CDR2 are SEHNR and FQNEAQ (reference sequence). The CDR3 spells CASSLGQGALGTNEKLFF. The CDR3 DNA is TGTGCCAGCAGCTTAGGACAGGGGGCTCTCGGAACTAATGAAAAACTGTTTTTT.

The V gene is TRBV28, the J gene TRBJ2-4; 8 positions match TRBD1. V lost 2 bases to trimming and J lost 8 bases; unmatched junction nucleotides: 11. The CDR3 is 16 amino acids. CDR1 and CDR2 from the germline V gene are MDHEN and SYDVKM. As DNA, the CDR3 is TGTGCCAGCAGTTTAGCTGAGGCAGGGGGCGAGGACATTCAGTACTTC. Protein product: CASSLAEAGGEDIQYF.